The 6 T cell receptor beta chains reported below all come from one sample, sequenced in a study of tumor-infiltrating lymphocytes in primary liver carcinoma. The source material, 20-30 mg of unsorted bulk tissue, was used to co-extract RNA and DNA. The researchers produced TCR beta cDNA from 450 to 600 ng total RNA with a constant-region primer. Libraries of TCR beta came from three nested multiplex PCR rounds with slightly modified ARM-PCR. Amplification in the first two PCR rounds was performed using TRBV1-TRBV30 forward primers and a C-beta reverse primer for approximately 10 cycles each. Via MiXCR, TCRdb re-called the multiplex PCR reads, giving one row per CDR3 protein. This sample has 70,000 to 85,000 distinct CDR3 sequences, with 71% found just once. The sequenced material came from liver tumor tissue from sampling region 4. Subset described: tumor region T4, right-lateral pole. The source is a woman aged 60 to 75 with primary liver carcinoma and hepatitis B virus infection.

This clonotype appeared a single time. CDR3 sequence (DNA): TGTGCCAGCAGTTTATCCCAAGGCGGATGGGGTAGAAGTTACGAGCAGTACTTC. This gives the protein CASSLSQGGWGRSYEQYF. The V call is TRBV28, the J call TRBJ2-7; D gene ambiguous. Looked up from germline, CDR1 is MDHEN and CDR2 is SYDVKM. V lost 1 base and J 4 bases, leaving 23 bases between the germline ends. The CDR3 consists of 18 residues. The full variable domain, with the rest looked up from reference TRBV28 and TRBJ2-7, is DVKVTQSSRYLVKRTGEKVFLECVQDMDHENMFWYRQDPGLGLRLIYFSYDVKMKEKGDIPEGYSVSREKKERFSLILESASTNQTSMYLCASSLSQGGWGRSYEQYFGPGTRLTVT.

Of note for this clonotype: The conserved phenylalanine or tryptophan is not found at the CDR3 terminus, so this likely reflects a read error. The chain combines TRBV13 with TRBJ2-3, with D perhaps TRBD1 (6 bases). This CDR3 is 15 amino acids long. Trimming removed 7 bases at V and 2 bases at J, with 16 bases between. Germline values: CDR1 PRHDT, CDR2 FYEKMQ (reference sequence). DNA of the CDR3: TGTGCCAGCATAAAAGGGGGAACATACACAGATACGCAGTATTTG. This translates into CASIKGGTYTDTQYL.

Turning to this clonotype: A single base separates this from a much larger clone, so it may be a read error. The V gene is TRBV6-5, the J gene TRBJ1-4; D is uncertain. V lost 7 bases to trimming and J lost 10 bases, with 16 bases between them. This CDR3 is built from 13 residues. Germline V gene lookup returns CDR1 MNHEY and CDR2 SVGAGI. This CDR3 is CASNRGEGGKLFF. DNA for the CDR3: TGTGCCAGCAACCGCGGAGAGGGCGGAAAACTGTTTTTT.

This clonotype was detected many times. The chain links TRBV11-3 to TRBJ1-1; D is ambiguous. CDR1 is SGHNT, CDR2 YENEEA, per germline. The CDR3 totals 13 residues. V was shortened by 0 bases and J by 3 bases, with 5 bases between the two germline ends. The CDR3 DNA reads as TGTGCCAGCAGCTTAGAAGTGGACACTGAAGCTTTCTTT. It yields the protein CASSLEVDTEAFF.

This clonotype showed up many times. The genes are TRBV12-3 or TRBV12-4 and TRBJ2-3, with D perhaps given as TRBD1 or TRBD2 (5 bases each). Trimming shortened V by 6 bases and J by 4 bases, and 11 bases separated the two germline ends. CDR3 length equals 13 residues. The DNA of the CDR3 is TGTGCCAGCAGACCAGGGAGTGCAGATACGCAGTATTTT. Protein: CASRPGSADTQYF.

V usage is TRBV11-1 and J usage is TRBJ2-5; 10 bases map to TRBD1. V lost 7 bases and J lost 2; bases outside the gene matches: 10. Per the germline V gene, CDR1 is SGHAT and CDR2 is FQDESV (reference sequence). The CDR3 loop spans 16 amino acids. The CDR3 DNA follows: TGTGCCAGCACCCCCGGGACAGGGGTTTTGCAAGAGACCCAGTACTTC. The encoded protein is CASTPGTGVLQETQYF.